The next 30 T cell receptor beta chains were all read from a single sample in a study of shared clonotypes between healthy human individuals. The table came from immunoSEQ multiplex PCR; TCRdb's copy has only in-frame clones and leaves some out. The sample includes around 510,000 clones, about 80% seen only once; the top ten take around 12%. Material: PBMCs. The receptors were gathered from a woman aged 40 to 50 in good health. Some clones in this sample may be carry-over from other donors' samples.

Here the CDR3 DNA reads TGTGCCAGTACCCCTAGACAGGGAACCGGGGAGCTGTTTTTT. It codes for CASTPRQGTGELFF. The J gene is TRBJ2-2, the V gene TRBV19, with 7 bases that match TRBD1. The length of the CDR3 is 14 residues. CDR1 is LNHDA, CDR2 SQIVND, per germline (reference sequence). V trimming: 7 bases; J trimming: 5 bases; junction bases outside the gene matches: 7.

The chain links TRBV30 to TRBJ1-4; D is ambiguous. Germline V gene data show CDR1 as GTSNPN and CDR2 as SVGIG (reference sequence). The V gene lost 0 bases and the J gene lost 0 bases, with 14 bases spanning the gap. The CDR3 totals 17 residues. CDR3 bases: TGTGCCTGGAGTGTAGTATCGGGTTTTCCAACTAATGAAAAACTGTTTTTT. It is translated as CAWSVVSGFPTNEKLFF.

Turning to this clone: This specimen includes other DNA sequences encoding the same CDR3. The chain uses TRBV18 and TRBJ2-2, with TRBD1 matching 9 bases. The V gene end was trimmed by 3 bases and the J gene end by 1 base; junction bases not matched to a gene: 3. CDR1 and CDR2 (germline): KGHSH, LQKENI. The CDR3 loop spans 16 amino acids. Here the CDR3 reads CASSPQGQGNTGELFF. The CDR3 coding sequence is TGTGCCAGCTCACCTCAGGGACAGGGGAACACCGGGGAGCTGTTTTTT. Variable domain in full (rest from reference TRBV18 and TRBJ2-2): NAGVMQNPRHLVRRRGQEARLRCSPMKGHSHVYWYRQLPEEGLKFMVYLQKENIIDESGMPKERFSAEFPKEGPSILRIQQVVRGDSAAYFCASSPQGQGNTGELFFGEGSRLTVL.

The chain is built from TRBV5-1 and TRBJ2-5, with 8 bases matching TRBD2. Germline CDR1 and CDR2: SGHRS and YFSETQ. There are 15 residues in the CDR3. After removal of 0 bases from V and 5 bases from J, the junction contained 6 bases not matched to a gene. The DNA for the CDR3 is TGCGCCAGCAGCTTGGTTCCGGGAGGGGCGGAGACCCAGTACTTC. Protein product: CASSLVPGGAETQYF.

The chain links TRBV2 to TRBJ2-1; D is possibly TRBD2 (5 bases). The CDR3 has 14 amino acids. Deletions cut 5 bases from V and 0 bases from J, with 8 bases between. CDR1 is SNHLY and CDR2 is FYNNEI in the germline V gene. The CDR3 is CASSRGASYNEQFF. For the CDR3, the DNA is TGTGCCAGCAGTCGGGGTGCCTCCTACAATGAGCAGTTCTTC. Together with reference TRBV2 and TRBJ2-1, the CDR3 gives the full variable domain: EPEVTQTPSHQVTQMGQEVILRCVPISNHLYFYWYRQILGQKVEFLVSFYNNEISEKSEIFDDQFSVERPDGSNFTLKIRSTKLEDSAMYFCASSRGASYNEQFFGPGTRLTVL.

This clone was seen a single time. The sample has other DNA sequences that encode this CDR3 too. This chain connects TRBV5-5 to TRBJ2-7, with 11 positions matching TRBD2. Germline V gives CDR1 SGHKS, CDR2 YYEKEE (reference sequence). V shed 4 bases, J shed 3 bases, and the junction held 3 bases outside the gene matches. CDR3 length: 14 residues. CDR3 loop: CASSPGLAGYEQYF. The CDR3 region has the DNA TGTGCCAGCAGCCCTGGACTAGCGGGCTACGAGCAGTACTTC. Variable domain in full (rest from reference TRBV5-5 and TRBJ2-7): DAGVTQSPTHLIKTRGQQVTLRCSPISGHKSVSWYQQVLGQGPQFIFQYYEKEERGRGNFPDRFSARQFPNYSSELNVNALLLGDSALYLCASSPGLAGYEQYFGPGTRLTVT.

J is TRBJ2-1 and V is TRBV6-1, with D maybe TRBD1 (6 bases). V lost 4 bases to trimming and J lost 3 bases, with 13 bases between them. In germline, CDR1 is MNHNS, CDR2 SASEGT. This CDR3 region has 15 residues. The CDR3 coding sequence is TGTGCCAGCAGTGGAGTAGGACAGAACTACAATGAGCAGTTCTTC. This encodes CASSGVGQNYNEQFF.

For the CDR3, the DNA is TGTGCCAGCAGCCAAGAGTTGCGGGAGATACCCATTCAGTACTTC. Residues: CASSQELREIPIQYF. The chain uses TRBV4-2 and TRBJ2-4; 7 bases line up with TRBD2. The CDR3 consists of 15 residues. Germline V gives CDR1 LGHNA, CDR2 YNFKEQ. V shed 0 bases, J shed 9 bases, and the junction held 8 bases outside the gene matches.

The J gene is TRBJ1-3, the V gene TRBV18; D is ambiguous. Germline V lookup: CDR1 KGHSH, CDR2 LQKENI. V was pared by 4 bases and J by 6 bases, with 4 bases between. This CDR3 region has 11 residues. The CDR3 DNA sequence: TGTGCCAGCTCACTTGAAAACACCATATATTTT. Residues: CASSLENTIYF.

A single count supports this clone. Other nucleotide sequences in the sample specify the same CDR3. The CDR3 DNA is TGTGCCAGCAGCCACGGGACACAAAACACTGAAGCTTTCTTT. Its translation: CASSHGTQNTEAFF. The chain carries TRBV5-6 and TRBJ1-1; perhaps TRBD1 as D (6 bases). In germline, CDR1 is SGHDT, CDR2 YYEEEE. The CDR3 loop spans 14 amino acids. Between the trimmed V and J ends, which lost 4 bases and 2 bases, there was a span of 12 bases.

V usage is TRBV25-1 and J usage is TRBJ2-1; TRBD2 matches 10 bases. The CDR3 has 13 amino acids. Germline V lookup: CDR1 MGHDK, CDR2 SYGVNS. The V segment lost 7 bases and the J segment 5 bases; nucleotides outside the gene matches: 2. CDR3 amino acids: CASTLAGDNEQFF. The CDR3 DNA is TGTGCCAGCACCCTAGCGGGAGACAATGAGCAGTTCTTC.

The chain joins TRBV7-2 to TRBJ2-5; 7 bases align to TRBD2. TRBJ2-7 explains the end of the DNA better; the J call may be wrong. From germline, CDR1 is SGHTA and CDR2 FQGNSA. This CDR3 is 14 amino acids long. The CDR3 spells CASSPGGFPNEQYF. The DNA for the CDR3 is TGTGCCAGCAGCCCCGGGGGGTTCCCCAACGAGCAGTACTTC.

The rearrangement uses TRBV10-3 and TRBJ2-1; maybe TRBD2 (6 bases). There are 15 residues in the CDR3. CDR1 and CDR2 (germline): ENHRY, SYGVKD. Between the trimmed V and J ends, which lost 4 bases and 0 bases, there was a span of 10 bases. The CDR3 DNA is TGTGCCATCAGTGGGGGGACTGACTCCTACAATGAGCAGTTCTTC. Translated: CAISGGTDSYNEQFF.

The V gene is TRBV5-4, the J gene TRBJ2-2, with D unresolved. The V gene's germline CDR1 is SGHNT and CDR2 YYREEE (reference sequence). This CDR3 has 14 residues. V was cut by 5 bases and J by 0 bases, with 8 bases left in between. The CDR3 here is CASSRPTNTGELFF. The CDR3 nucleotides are TGTGCCAGCAGTCGGCCTACGAACACCGGGGAGCTGTTTTTT.

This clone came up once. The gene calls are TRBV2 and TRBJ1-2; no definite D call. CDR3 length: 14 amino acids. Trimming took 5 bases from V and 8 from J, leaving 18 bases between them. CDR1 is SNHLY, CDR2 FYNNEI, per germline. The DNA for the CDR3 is TGTGCCAGCAGTTACGCTGGAGGTAGTGGGGGCTACACCTTC. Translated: CASSYAGGSGGYTF.

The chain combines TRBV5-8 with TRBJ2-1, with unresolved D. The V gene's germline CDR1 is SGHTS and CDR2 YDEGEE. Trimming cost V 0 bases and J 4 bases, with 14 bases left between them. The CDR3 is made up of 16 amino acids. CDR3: CASSLVGSAEYNEQFF. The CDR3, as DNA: TGTGCCAGCAGCTTGGTAGGTTCGGCAGAATACAATGAGCAGTTCTTC. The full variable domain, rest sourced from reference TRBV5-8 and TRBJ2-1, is EAGVTQSPTHLIKTRGQQATLRCSPISGHTSVYWYQQALGLGLQFLLWYDEGEERNRGNFPPRFSGRQFPNYSSELNVNALELEDSALYLCASSLVGSAEYNEQFFGPGTRLTVL.

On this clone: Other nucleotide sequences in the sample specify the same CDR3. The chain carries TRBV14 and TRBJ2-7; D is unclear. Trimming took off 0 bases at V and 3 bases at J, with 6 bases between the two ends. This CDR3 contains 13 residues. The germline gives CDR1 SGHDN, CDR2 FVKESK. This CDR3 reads CASSQDLGYEQYF. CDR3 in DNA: TGTGCCAGCAGCCAAGATTTGGGCTACGAGCAGTACTTC.

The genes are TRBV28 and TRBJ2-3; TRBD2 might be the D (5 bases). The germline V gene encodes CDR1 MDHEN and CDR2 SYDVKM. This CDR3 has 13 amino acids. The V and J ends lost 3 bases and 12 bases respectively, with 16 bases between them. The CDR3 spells CASSLRAPRQQYF. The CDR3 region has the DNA TGTGCCAGCAGTTTGCGGGCCCCGAGACAACAGTATTTT.

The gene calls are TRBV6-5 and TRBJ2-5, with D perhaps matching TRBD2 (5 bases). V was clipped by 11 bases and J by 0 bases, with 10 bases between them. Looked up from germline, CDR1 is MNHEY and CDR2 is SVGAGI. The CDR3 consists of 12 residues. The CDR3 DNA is TGTGCCGTTCGGGATTACCAAGAGACCCAGTACTTC. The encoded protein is CAVRDYQETQYF.

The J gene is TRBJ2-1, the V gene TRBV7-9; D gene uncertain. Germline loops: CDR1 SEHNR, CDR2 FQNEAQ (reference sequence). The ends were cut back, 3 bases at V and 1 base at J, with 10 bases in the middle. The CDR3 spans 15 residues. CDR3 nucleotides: TGTGCCAGCAGCTTTCGGAGCCGTTCCTACAATGAGCAGTTCTTC. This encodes CASSFRSRSYNEQFF.

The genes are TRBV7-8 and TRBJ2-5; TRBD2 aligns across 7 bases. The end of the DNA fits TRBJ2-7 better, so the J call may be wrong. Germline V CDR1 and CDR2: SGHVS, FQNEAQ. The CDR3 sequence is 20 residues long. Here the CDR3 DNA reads TGTGCCAGCAGCTTACTTAGGGGTTACGCGGGAGCCCACTCCTCCTACGAGCAGTACTTC. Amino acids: CASSLLRGYAGAHSSYEQYF.

CDR3 coding DNA: TGCGCCAGCAGCTTGGAGGTCTGGCAGAGGACTAACTATGGCTACACCTTC. This codes for CASSLEVWQRTNYGYTF. The gene calls are TRBV5-1 and TRBJ1-2; D call uncertain. Germline V gives CDR1 SGHRS, CDR2 YFSETQ. Trimming shortened V by 0 bases and J by 0 bases, and 15 bases separated the two germline ends. CDR3 length: 17 amino acids.

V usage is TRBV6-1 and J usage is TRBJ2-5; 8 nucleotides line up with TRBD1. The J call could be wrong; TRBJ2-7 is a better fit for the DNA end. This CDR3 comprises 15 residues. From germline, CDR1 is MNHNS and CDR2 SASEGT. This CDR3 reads CASSSTGTGIYEQYF. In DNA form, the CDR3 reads TGTGCCAGCAGTTCAACCGGGACAGGAATCTACGAGCAGTACTTC.

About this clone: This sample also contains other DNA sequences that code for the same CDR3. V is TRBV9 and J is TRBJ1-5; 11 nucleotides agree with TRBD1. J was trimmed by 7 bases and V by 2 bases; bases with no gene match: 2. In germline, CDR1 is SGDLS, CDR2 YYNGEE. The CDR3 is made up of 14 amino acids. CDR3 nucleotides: TGTGCCAGCAGCGTGGGACAGGGGGGACAGCCCCAGCATTTT. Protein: CASSVGQGGQPQHF.

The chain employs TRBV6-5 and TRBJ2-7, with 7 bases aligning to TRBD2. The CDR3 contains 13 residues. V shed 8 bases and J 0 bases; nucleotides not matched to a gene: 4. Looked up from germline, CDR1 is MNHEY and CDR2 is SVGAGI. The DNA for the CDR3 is TGTGCCAGCGGGCGCGGGAGCTCCTACGAGCAGTACTTC. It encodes CASGRGSSYEQYF.

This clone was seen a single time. CDR3 in amino acids: CASSSRGAVKNIQYF. CDR3 sequence (DNA): TGTGCCAGCAGCTCTCGGGGAGCGGTCAAAAACATTCAGTACTTC. This chain connects TRBV7-8 to TRBJ2-4; a possible D gene is TRBD2 (5 bases). The CDR3 runs to 15 residues. CDR1 SGHVS and CDR2 FQNEAQ come from the germline V gene. V lost 4 bases and J lost 3, with 13 bases in between.

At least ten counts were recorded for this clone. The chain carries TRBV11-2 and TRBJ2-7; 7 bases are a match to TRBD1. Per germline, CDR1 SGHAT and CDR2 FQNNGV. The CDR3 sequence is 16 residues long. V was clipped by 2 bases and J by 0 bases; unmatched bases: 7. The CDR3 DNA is TGTGCCAGCAGCTTATTCGGACAGGTTACCTCCTACGAGCAGTACTTC. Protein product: CASSLFGQVTSYEQYF.

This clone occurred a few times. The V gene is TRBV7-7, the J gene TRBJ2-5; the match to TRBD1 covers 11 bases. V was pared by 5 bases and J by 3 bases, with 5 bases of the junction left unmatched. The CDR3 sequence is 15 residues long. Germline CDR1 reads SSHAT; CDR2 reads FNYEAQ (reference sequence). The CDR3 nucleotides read TGTGCCAGCAGCCACAGGGACAGGGGGGAAGAGACCCAGTACTTC. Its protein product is CASSHRDRGEETQYF. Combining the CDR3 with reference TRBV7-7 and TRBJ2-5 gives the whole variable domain GAGVSQSPRYKVTKRGQDVTLRCDPISSHATLYWYQQALGQGPEFLTYFNYEAQPDKSGLPSDRFSAERPEGSISTLTIQRTEQRDSAMYRCASSHRDRGEETQYFGPGTRLLVL.

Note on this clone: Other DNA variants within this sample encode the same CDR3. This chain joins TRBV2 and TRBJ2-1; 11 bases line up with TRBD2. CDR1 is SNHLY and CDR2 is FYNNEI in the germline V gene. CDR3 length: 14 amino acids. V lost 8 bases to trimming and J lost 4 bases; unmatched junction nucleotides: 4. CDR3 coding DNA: TGTGCCAGCCGGACTAGCGGGTCTTACAATGAGCAGTTCTTC. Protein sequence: CASRTSGSYNEQFF. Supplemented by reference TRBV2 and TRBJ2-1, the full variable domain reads EPEVTQTPSHQVTQMGQEVILRCVPISNHLYFYWYRQILGQKVEFLVSFYNNEISEKSEIFDDQFSVERPDGSNFTLKIRSTKLEDSAMYFCASRTSGSYNEQFFGPGTRLTVL.

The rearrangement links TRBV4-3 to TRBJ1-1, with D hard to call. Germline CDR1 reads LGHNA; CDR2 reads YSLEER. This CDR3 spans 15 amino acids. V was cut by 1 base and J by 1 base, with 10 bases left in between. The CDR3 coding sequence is TGCGCCAGCAGCCAAGCGGCTGCAGCGAACACTGAAGCTTTCTTT. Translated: CASSQAAAANTEAFF.